Presented here are 29 T cell receptor beta chains from one specimen sequenced in a study of Graves' ophthalmopathy and Graves' hyperthyroidism (dated by TCRdb to the late 2010s). The sequencer listed for this sample is Illumina HiSeq 2000. For repertoire sequencing, TCR beta CDR3 regions were amplified from RNA transcripts. The first round was an RT-PCR using HTBI primers with the Qiagen OneStep RT-PCR kit, and this first round was followed by a second-round multiplex PCR, then size selection and purification. Using fastp trimming at Q25 and MiXCR clonotype assembly, TCRdb reanalyzed the public sequencing data and kept in-frame beta chains. Here each entry gathers all rows of one CDR3 protein and keeps the most common genes and DNA. The sample has 580,000 or so distinct CDR3 sequences on record, about two fifths of them singletons. About 4% of the sample rests with the top ten. Specimen: peripheral blood or thyroid tissue (not recorded which). These receptors all stem from an adult man with Graves' hyperthyroidism.

There are a few counts of this clonotype. This sequence joins TRBV14 and TRBJ1-3; D is undetermined. With 0 bases removed from V and 0 bases from J, the gap between germline ends came to 6 bases. The CDR3 length is 15 residues. Per the germline V gene, CDR1 is SGHDN and CDR2 is FVKESK. CDR3 nucleotide sequence: TGTGCCAGCAGCCAAGATCTGTTCTCTGGAAACACCATATATTTT. This gives the protein CASSQDLFSGNTIYF. Supplemented by reference TRBV14 and TRBJ1-3, the full variable domain reads EAGVTQFPSHSVIEKGQTVTLRCDPISGHDNLYWYRRVMGKEIKFLLHFVKESKQDESGMPNNRFLAERTGGTYSTLKVQPAELEDSGVYFCASSQDLFSGNTIYFGEGSWLTVV.

The chain employs TRBV12-3 or TRBV12-4 and TRBJ2-3; 12 bases match TRBD2. This CDR3 region has 18 residues. The J segment lost 3 bases and the V segment lost 6 bases, leaving 13 bases of the junction unmatched. In nucleotides, the CDR3 is TGTGCCAGCAGCTTGGCCAGGTGGCTAGCGGGAGGGACAGATACGCAGTATTTT. It yields the protein CASSLARWLAGGTDTQYF.

The chain uses TRBV7-3 and TRBJ2-7, with 7 bases identical to TRBD2. The V gene's germline CDR1 is SGHTA and CDR2 FQGTGA. CDR3 length equals 15 residues. V gave up 5 bases and J gave up 3 bases; unmatched junction bases: 10. The CDR3 reads CASSPAGEGLYEQYF. The CDR3 nucleotides read TGTGCCAGCAGCCCGGCGGGGGAGGGACTCTACGAGCAGTACTTC.

This clonotype was counted many times. The chain joins TRBV19 to TRBJ1-6; D not certain. V was cut by 6 bases and J by 7 bases, with 10 bases left in between. Germline V CDR1 and CDR2: LNHDA, SQIVND (reference sequence). CDR3 length: 13 amino acids. CDR3: CASRGSWNSPLHF. CDR3 in DNA: TGTGCCAGTAGGGGAAGCTGGAATTCACCCCTCCACTTT.

The rearrangement uses TRBV10-3 and TRBJ1-3; D is unclear. This CDR3 spans 13 amino acids. The germline V gene has CDR1 ENHRY and CDR2 SYGVKD. Trimming pared 0 bases from V and 11 bases from J, leaving 11 bases between. This CDR3 is CAISESRGGAIYF. The CDR3 DNA follows: TGTGCCATCAGTGAGTCGCGGGGAGGCGCCATATATTTT.

The chain combines TRBV2 with TRBJ2-2, with D perhaps TRBD2 (5 bases). Trimming shortened V by 4 bases and J by 1 base, and 10 bases separated the two germline ends. The germline CDR1 and CDR2 sequences are SNHLY and FYNNEI. The CDR3 has 15 amino acids. CDR3 residues: CASSALARNTGELFF. The CDR3 nucleotides are TGTGCCAGCAGTGCCTTAGCGAGGAACACCGGGGAGCTGTTTTTT.

V gene TRBV20-1 combines with J gene TRBJ1-5; D not certain. V was trimmed by 1 base and J by 1 base, leaving 11 bases between them. Germline loops: CDR1 DFQATT, CDR2 SNEGSKA (reference sequence). This CDR3 comprises 15 residues. The CDR3 reads CSARVGGLSNQPQHF. In DNA, the CDR3 is TGCAGTGCTAGAGTGGGAGGCTTGAGCAATCAGCCCCAGCATTTT.

This clonotype showed up just a few times. Since a much larger clone is just one base distant, this may be a read error. The chain uses TRBV12-3 or TRBV12-4 and TRBJ1-6; the D is unclear. The CDR3 length is 13 residues. With 7 bases removed from V and 9 bases from J, the gap between germline ends came to 13 bases. The CDR3 coding sequence is TGTGCCAGCACTCCAGGCTTTGCTTCACCCCTCCACTTT. Translating gives CASTPGFASPLHF.

This clonotype has at least ten counts. The gene calls are TRBV7-2 and TRBJ2-7, with D uncertain. Trimming removed 4 bases at V and 0 bases at J, with 16 bases between. Germline V gene lookup returns CDR1 SGHTA and CDR2 FQGNSA. The length of the CDR3 is 16 residues. The CDR3 region is CASSSDSRISSYEQYF. Written as DNA, the CDR3 is TGTGCCAGCAGCTCCGATAGCCGGATTTCCTCCTACGAGCAGTACTTC.

This clonotype was counted only a few times. The rearrangement links TRBV20-1 to TRBJ2-5; perhaps TRBD1 as D (5 bases). Trimming took off 3 bases at V and 1 base at J, with 18 bases between the two ends. The length of the CDR3 is 16 residues. Germline assignment: CDR1 DFQATT and CDR2 SNEGSKA (reference sequence). CDR3 region: CSASNHRRQLQETQYF. Here the CDR3 DNA reads TGCAGTGCTAGTAACCATAGACGACAGCTCCAAGAGACCCAGTACTTC.

In this sample, this clonotype turned up many times. The rearrangement joins TRBV24-1 to TRBJ2-7; D not certain. CDR1 and CDR2 (germline): KGHDR, SFDVKD. CDR3 size: 16 residues. With 5 bases removed from V and 6 bases from J, the gap between germline ends came to 22 bases. CDR3 sequence (DNA): TGTGCCACCAGTGTAGAATTTGGAGACAAGGGCCCCGAGCAGTACTTC. Protein sequence: CATSVEFGDKGPEQYF.

As concerns this clonotype: This clone may be a read error of a much larger clone one base away. The J gene is TRBJ1-1, the V gene TRBV12-3 or TRBV12-4; weak D call: TRBD1 (5 bases). V lost 3 bases to trimming and J lost 6 bases, with 20 bases between them. This CDR3 region has 16 residues. The CDR3 loop is CASSLGGLGFLPEAFF. The CDR3 nucleotides are TGTGCCAGCAGTTTGGGGGGACTGGGGTTCCTCCCTGAAGCTTTCTTT.

The chain has TRBV24-1 and TRBJ2-5, with 9 bases matching TRBD2. The V segment lost 4 bases and the J segment 13 bases; nucleotides outside the gene matches: 12. CDR1 is KGHDR, CDR2 SFDVKD, per germline. The CDR3 extends over 14 amino acids. The CDR3 sequence: CATSEGWTSETLYF. The CDR3 coding sequence is TGTGCCACCAGTGAGGGTTGGACTAGCGAGACGCTGTACTTC.

Details on this clonotype: This may be a read error: a much more frequent sequence differs by one nucleotide. The chain uses TRBV5-1 and TRBJ2-7, with D perhaps TRBD1 (5 bases). This CDR3 has 14 amino acids. Between the trimmed V and J ends, which lost 5 bases and 0 bases, there was a span of 12 bases. CDR1 SGHRS and CDR2 YFSETQ come from the germline V gene. For the CDR3, the DNA is TGCGCCAGCAGGCCACAGGTAACCTCCTACGAGCAGTACTTC. Translating it yields CASRPQVTSYEQYF.

A word on this clonotype: A much larger clone lies a single base off, so this may be a read error. It is likely a read error, because the conserved phenylalanine at the end of the CDR3 is missing. This chain uses TRBV7-9 with TRBJ1-1; D gene uncertain. The germline CDR1 and CDR2 sequences are SEHNR and FQNEAQ (reference sequence). The ends were cut back, 2 bases at V and 2 bases at J, with 9 bases in the middle. The CDR3 sequence is 14 residues long. DNA for the CDR3: TGTGCCAGCAGCTTATTCCGGGGAAACACTGAAGCTTTCCTT. Its translation: CASSLFRGNTEAFL.

On this clonotype itself: The junction departs from germline at one end; a sequencing error may be responsible. The chain employs TRBV7-2 and TRBJ2-1; D is perhaps TRBD2 (6 bases). The V gene's germline CDR1 is SGHTA and CDR2 FQGNSA. The CDR3 is 15 amino acids. The CDR3 here is CASSPTSRAYNEQFF. CDR3 DNA: TGCGCCAGCAGCCCTACTAGCCGGGCCTACAATGAGCAGTTCTTC. The complete variable domain, with remaining parts taken from reference TRBV7-2 and TRBJ2-1, reads GAGVSQSPSNKVTEKGKDVELRCDPISGHTALYWYRQSLGQGLEFLIYFQGNSAPDKSGLPSDRFSAERTGGSVSTLTIQRTQQEDSAVYLCASSPTSRAYNEQFFGPGTRLTVL.

This clonotype has a handful of counts. The chain uses TRBV12-3 or TRBV12-4 and TRBJ2-5; 8 bases are a match to TRBD2. The CDR3 extends over 18 amino acids. V lost 3 bases, J lost 5 bases, and 17 bases stayed unmatched. This chain's CDR3 is CASSLSHLAGGQEETQYF. DNA of the CDR3: TGTGCCAGCAGTTTGTCTCACCTGGCGGGGGGCCAGGAGGAGACCCAGTACTTC.

V usage is TRBV7-9 and J usage is TRBJ1-1; 7 positions agree with TRBD1. The CDR3 extends over 16 amino acids. Germline CDR1 reads SEHNR; CDR2 reads FQNEAQ (reference sequence). V dropped 5 bases and J dropped 1; count of bases not matched to a gene: 10. CDR3 sequence reads: CASSQSQGLGNTEAFF. In DNA form, the CDR3 reads TGTGCCAGCAGCCAGTCACAGGGGCTTGGGAACACTGAAGCTTTCTTT.

A word on this clonotype: This CDR3 is missing its conserved last phenylalanine or tryptophan, likely due to a read error. Because the CDR3's place on the DNA is in doubt, the DNA is left out and the CDR3 is given as listed by TCRdb. The V gene is TRBV12-3 or TRBV12-4, the J gene TRBJ2-5; whether TRBD2, the table's D call, matches the DNA was not checked. The CDR3 is 12 amino acids long, termini counted. The CDR3 loop is CASSYGLAGGLR.

This clonotype has a count of ten or more. The rearrangement joins TRBV5-1 to TRBJ1-2; 7 bases agree with TRBD1. CDR1 is SGHRS, CDR2 YFSETQ, per germline. The CDR3 consists of 14 residues. Trimming at V came to 4 bases and at J to 4 bases, leaving 7 bases not matched to a gene. The CDR3 DNA sequence: TGCGCCAGCAGCCTCCAGGGGGAGGGCTATGGCTACACCTTC. Protein: CASSLQGEGYGYTF.

The rearrangement uses TRBV7-4 and TRBJ2-7; D is ambiguous. This CDR3 is built from 13 residues. CDR1 and CDR2 from the germline V gene are SGHVT and SQSDAQ. With 1 base removed from V and 4 bases from J, the gap between germline ends came to 8 bases. CDR3 DNA: TGTGCCAGCAGCTTAGGGCCGATGTACGAGCAGTACTTC. Amino acid sequence: CASSLGPMYEQYF.

This clonotype appeared a single time. A much larger clone lies one base from this, so it may be a read error. The chain carries TRBV3-1 and TRBJ1-1; weak D call: TRBD1 (6 bases). Germline values: CDR1 LGHDT, CDR2 YNNKEL (reference sequence). The CDR3 runs to 15 residues. With 2 bases removed from V and 1 base from J, the gap between germline ends came to 11 bases. CDR3 in amino acids: CASSQSDRRNTEAFF. The CDR3 nucleotides read TGTGCCAGCAGCCAATCCGACAGGCGGAACACTGAAGCTTTCTTT.

The chain couples TRBV24-1 to TRBJ2-7, with 9 bases matching TRBD2. CDR3 length: 14 amino acids. The trim removed 5 bases at V and 0 bases at J, leaving 1 base unmatched. Germline-derived CDR1 and CDR2 are KGHDR and SFDVKD. This chain's CDR3 is CATSASGVSYEQYF. The CDR3 nucleotides read TGTGCCACCAGTGCTAGCGGGGTCTCCTACGAGCAGTACTTC.

There are many counts of this clonotype. The rearrangement joins TRBV11-3 to TRBJ2-7; 7 bases are a match to TRBD1. The CDR3 spans 15 residues. CDR1 and CDR2 from the germline V gene are SGHNT and YENEEA. V gave up 4 bases and J gave up 5 bases; unmatched junction bases: 11. CDR3 sequence: CASSSTGYEAHEQYF. The CDR3 DNA reads as TGTGCCAGCAGCTCGACAGGGTACGAGGCCCACGAGCAGTACTTC.

Of note for this clonotype: The germline gene is not matched at one end of the junction; a read error may be the cause. The chain has TRBV29-1 and TRBJ1-2; D call uncertain. The germline V gene has CDR1 SQVTM and CDR2 ANQGSEA. The CDR3 runs to 11 residues. CDR3 in amino acids: CSVVGGEGLNF. DNA of the CDR3: TGCAGCGTTGTAGGTGGCGAGGGATTAAACTTC.

With respect to this clonotype: This may be a read error: a much more frequent sequence differs by one nucleotide. As DNA, the CDR3 is TGTGCCATCAGCGAACAGGGGGCAGTGTATAGCAATCAGCCCCAGCATTTT. Protein product: CAISEQGAVYSNQPQHF. The chain joins TRBV10-3 to TRBJ1-5, with TRBD1 identical over 9 bases. Germline V gene sequence: CDR1 ENHRY, CDR2 SYGVKD. The CDR3 is made up of 17 amino acids. Trimming removed 6 bases from V and 0 bases from J; junction bases left unmatched: 9.

The chain has TRBV7-8 and TRBJ2-7, with 12 bases aligning to TRBD2. This CDR3 region has 18 residues. J gave up 0 bases and V 5 bases, and 11 bases lay outside the gene matches. Germline V gene lookup returns CDR1 SGHVS and CDR2 FQNEAQ. This CDR3 reads CASSQHKGLAGTSYEQYF. The CDR3 DNA sequence: TGTGCCAGCAGCCAACATAAAGGACTAGCGGGGACCTCCTACGAGCAGTACTTC.

The rearrangement links TRBV7-9 to TRBJ2-7; tentative D call: TRBD2 (7 bases). The V gene lost 6 bases and the J gene lost 3 bases, with 15 bases spanning the gap. Germline-derived CDR1 and CDR2 are SEHNR and FQNEAQ (reference sequence). This CDR3 region has 14 residues. The CDR3 DNA sequence: TGTGCCAGCAGTTCCGAGGGGGGGCACTACGAGCAGTACTTC. Encoded protein: CASSSEGGHYEQYF.

This clonotype showed up just a few times. V and J are TRBV20-1 and TRBJ2-7, with a tentative D call TRBD2 (6 bases). CDR1 is DFQATT and CDR2 is SNEGSKA in the germline V gene (reference sequence). The CDR3 contains 14 residues. V was shortened by 3 bases and J by 1 base, with 13 bases between the two germline ends. The CDR3 bases are TGCAGTGCTAGGGACCAGCGGGCATCCTACGAGCAGTACTTC. This encodes CSARDQRASYEQYF.